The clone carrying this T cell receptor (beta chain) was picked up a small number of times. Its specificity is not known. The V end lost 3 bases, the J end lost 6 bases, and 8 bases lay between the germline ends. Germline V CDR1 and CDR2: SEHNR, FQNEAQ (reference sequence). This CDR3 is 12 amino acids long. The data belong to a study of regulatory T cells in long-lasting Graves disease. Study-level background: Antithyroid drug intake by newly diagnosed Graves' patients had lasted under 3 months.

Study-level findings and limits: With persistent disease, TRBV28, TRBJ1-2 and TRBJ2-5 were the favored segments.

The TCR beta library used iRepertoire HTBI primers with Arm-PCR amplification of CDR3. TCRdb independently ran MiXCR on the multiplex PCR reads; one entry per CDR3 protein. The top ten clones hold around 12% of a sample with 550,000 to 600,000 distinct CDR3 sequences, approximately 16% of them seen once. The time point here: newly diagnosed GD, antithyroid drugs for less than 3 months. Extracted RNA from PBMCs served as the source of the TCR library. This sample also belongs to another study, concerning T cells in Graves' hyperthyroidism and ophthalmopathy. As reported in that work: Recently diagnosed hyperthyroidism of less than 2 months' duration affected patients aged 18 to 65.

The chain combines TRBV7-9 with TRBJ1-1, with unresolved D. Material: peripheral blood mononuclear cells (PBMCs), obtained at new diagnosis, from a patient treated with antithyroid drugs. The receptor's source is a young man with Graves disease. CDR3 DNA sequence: TGTGCCAGCAGCTTTTGGACGGCTGAAGCTTTCTTT. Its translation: CASSFWTAEAFF.